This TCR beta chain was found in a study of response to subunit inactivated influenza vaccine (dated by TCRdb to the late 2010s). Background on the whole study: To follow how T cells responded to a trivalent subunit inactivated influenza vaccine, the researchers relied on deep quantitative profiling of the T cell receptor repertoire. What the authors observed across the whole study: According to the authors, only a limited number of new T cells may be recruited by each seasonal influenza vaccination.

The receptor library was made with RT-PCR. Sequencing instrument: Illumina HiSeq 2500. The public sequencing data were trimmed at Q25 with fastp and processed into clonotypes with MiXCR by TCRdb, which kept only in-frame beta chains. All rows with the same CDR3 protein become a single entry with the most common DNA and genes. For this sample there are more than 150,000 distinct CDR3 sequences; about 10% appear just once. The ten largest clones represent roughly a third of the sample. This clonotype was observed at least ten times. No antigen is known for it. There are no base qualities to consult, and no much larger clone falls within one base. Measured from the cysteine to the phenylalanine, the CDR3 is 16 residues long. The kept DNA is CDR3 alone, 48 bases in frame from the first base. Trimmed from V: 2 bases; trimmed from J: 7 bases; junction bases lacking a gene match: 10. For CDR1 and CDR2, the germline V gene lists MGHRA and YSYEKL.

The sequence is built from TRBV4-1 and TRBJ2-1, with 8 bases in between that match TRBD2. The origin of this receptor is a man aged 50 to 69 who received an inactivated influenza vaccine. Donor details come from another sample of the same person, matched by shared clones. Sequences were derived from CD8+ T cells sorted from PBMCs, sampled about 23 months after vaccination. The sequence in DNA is TGCGCCAGCAGCCAATCGGGGGGGCCAGTTTTAAATGAGCAGTTCTTC. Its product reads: CASSQSGGPVLNEQFF.